This record concerns one T cell receptor (beta chain) sequence. Its antigen is unknown. The record has no base qualities; no much larger clone is one base away. The data stem from a study of T cells in Graves' hyperthyroidism and ophthalmopathy (dated by TCRdb to between 2019 and 2020). With regard to the full study: Peripheral blood was collected at initial diagnosis, before any treatment. An independent validation cohort of about 19 hyperthyroidism patients and about 16 patients who later progressed to ophthalmopathy tested prospective prediction of ophthalmopathy. The study also compared thyroid tissue and blood T-cell repertoires from five or six Graves' hyperthyroidism patients. TCR V-J signatures able to tell the groups apart were searched for in a discovery cohort of 90 to 100 patients, of whom 43 had Graves' ophthalmopathy and about 60 had stable Graves' hyperthyroidism. The 100 or so discovery patients were randomly divided into training and test sets at a 7:3 ratio. Following sampling, methimazole starting at 30 mg daily was given to hyperthyroidism patients, and high-dose intravenous methylprednisolone was given to ophthalmopathy patients. The paper reports TCR Vbeta CDR3 sequencing of 140 or so peripheral blood samples: under 45 ophthalmopathy, fewer than 80 hyperthyroidism and around 17 progressor patients. Broad study findings and their caveats: No statistical method was used to set the sample size in advance, and investigators knew the group allocation. In validation, the model predicted progression to ophthalmopathy with roughly 66% sensitivity and less than 80% specificity, a median of 6.5 months before onset. A model built on a 13 V-J signature distinguished ophthalmopathy from stable hyperthyroidism, reaching about 88% sensitivity and about 81% specificity in cross-validation and 80%/75% in testing. Blood samples also contained most of the expanded thyroid clonotypes (frequency above 0.001), which suggests that blood repertoires may reflect thyroid immune responses.

The TCR beta CDR3 regions were amplified from the RNA transcripts. The TCR CDR3 was subjected to a first round of RT-PCR using the HTBI primer set and the Qiagen OneStep RT-PCR kit. A second multiplex PCR round built the libraries, followed by size selection and purification. Libraries were sequenced paired-end with 100 bp reads on an Illumina HiSeq2000. The study's processing was this. SOAPnuke was used to process the raw data, with reads discarded if the reads contained adapters or uncalled bases, had a mean Phred below 15, or lacked an exact constant-primer or identifier match. COPE v1.2.5 was used to merge the high-quality paired reads, and each unique nucleotide sequence was defined as a clonotype. MiTCR v1.1 was used to align clonotypes to the IMGT TRBV, TRBD and TRBJ reference segments. Analysis was restricted to V-J combinations with a frequency above 0.0001, which covered about 99% of repertoires. The TCS score was defined as the ratio of F50 (clonal expansion) to E x V (chaos), calculated using BLOSUM62-based TCRdist between CDR3 peptides within each V-J. Welch's t-statistics and random forest reduced roughly 540 V-J features to about 13, which were used in a naive Bayes classifier (R e1071). Using fastp at Q25 and MiXCR, TCRdb reprocessed the public reads and kept productive beta chains. When rows share a CDR3 protein, they turn into one entry using the most common DNA and genes. These V and J calls derive from TCRdb rather than the authors' analysis. The sample contains 300,000 to 500,000 distinct CDR3 sequences, roughly 13% of them found a single time. Over 25% of the sample is in the top ten clones.

V drops 2 bases and J drops 3 bases, leaving 7 bases in between. Reading from cysteine to phenylalanine, the CDR3 counts 14 amino acids. The retained sequence is limited to the CDR3, 42 bases, with the frame set at the first base. The germline V gene specifies KGHDR as CDR1 and SFDVKD as CDR2. Moderately to severely active disease, a Clinical Activity Score of at least 3, a NOSPECS grade of at least 4, and a duration under 3 months were present in ophthalmopathy patients. Exclusion was applied to patients with uncontrolled infections, other autoimmune diseases, pregnancy or lactation. Diagnoses relied on clinical symptoms, serum thyroxine and TRAb, thyroid ultrasound and orbital computed tomography. Ficoll-Paque density gradient centrifugation was used to isolate PBMCs from 9.5 to 10 ml of fresh peripheral blood. Trizol reagent was used to extract total RNA, and RNA quality was then checked on an Agilent 2100 Bioanalyzer.

The receptor comes from a man in his fifties with Graves' ophthalmopathy. The chain uses TRBV24-1 and TRBJ2-1; TRBD2 could be the D gene, as 5 bases match. Sequencing used blood. The CDR3 protein is CATSDSGSYNEQFF. The nucleotide sequence is given as TGTGCCACCAGTGATTCGGGGAGCTACAATGAGCAGTTCTTC.